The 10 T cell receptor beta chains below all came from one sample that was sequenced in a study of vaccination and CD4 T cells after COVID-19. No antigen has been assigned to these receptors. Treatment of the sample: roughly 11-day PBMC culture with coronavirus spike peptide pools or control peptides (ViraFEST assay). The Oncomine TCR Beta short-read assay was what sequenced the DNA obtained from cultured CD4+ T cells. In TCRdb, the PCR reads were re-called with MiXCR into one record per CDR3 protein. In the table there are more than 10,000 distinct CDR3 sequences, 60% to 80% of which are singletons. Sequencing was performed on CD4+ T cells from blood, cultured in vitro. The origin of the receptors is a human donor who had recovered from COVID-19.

CDR3 in amino acids: CASSVSLQPQHF. The CDR3 nucleotides are TGTGCCAGTAGTGTCTCCCTCCAGCCCCAGCATTTT. The chain carries TRBV19 and TRBJ1-5; D is uncertain. This CDR3 has 12 residues. CDR1 is LNHDA, CDR2 SQIVND, per germline (reference sequence). Trimming took 5 bases from V and 7 from J, leaving 9 bases between them.

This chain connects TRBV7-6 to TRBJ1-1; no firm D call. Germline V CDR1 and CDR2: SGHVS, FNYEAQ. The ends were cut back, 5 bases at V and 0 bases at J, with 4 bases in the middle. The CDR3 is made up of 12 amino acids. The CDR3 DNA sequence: TGTGCCAGCAGCCAACTGAACACTGAAGCTTTCTTT. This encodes CASSQLNTEAFF.

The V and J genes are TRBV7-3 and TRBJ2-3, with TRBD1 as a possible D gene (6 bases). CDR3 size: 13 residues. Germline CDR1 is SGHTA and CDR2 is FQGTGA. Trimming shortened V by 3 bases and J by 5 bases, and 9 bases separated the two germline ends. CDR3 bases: TGTGCCAGCAGCTTCACCAGGGGAGATACGCAGTATTTT. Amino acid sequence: CASSFTRGDTQYF.

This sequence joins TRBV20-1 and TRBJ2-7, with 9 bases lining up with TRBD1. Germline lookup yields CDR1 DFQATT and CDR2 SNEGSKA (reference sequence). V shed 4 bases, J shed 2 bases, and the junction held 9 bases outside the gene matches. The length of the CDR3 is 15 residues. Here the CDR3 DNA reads TGCAGTGCTATAACAGGGGGCTCGTTCACCTACGAGCAGTACTTC. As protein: CSAITGGSFTYEQYF.

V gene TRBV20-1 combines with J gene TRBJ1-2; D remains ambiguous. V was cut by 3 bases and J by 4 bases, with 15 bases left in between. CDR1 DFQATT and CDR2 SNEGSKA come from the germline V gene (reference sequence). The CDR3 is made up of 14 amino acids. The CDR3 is CSASHAHDPYGYTF. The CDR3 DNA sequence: TGCAGTGCTAGCCACGCGCACGATCCCTATGGCTACACCTTC.

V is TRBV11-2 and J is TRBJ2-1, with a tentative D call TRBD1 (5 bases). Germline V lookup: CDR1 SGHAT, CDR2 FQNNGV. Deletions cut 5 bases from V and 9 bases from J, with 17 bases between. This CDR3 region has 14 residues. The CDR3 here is CASSQGPSRREQFF. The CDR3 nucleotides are TGTGCCAGCAGCCAGGGTCCGTCACGTCGTGAGCAGTTCTTC.

In DNA, the CDR3 is TGTGCCAGCAGTCTCAACCTGGGGTACTATGGCTACACCTTC. Translating gives CASSLNLGYYGYTF. The chain links TRBV6-1 to TRBJ1-2; D ambiguous. Trimming removed 5 bases from V and 3 bases from J, with 13 bases in between. The CDR3 is 14 amino acids. CDR1 is MNHNS, CDR2 SASEGT, per germline.

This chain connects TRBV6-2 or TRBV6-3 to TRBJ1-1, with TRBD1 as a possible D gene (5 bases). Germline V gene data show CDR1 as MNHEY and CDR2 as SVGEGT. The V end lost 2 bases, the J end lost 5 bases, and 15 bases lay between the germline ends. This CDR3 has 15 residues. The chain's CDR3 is CASSYGTAARTEAFF. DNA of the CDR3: TGTGCCAGCAGTTACGGGACCGCCGCGAGGACTGAAGCTTTCTTT.

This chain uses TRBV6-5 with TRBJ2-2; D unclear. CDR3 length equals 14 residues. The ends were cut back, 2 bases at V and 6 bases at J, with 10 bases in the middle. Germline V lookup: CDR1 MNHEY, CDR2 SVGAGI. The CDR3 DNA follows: TGTGCCAGCAGTTACCGACCCCTGGCCGGGGAGCTGTTTTTT. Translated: CASSYRPLAGELFF.

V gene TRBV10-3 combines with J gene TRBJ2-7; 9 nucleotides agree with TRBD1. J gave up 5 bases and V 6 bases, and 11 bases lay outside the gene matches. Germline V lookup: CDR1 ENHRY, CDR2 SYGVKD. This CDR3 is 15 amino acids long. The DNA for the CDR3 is TGTGCCATCAGAGTCCCAGGGACAGGGAGTAACGAGCAGTACTTC. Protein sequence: CAIRVPGTGSNEQYF.